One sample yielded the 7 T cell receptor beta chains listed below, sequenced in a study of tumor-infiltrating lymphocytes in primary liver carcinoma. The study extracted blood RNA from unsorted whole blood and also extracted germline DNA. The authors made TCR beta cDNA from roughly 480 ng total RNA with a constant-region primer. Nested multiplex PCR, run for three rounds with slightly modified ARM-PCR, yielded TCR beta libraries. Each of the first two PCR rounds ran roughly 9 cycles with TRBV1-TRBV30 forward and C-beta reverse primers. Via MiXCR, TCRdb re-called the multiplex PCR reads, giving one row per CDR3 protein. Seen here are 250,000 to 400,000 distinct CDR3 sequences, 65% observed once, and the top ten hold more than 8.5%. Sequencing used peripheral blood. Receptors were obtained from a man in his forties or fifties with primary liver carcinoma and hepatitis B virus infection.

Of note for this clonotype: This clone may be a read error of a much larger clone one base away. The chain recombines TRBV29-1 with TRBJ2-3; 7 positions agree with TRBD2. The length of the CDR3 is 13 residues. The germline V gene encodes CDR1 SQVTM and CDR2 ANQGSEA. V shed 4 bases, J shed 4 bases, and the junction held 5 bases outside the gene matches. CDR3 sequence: CSVAGLTADTQYF. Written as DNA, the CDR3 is TGCAGCGTTGCGGGACTAACAGCAGATACGCAGTATTTT.

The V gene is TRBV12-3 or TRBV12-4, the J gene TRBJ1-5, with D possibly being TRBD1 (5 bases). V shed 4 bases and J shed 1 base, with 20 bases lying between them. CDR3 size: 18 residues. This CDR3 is CASSSALGAWVSNQPQHF. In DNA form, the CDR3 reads TGTGCCAGCAGTTCTGCCCTTGGGGCCTGGGTGAGCAATCAGCCCCAGCATTTT.

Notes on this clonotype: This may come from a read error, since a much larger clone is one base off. In DNA, the CDR3 is TGTGCCAGCTGTGAAAACGTATTGGCTTCGTCGTATGAGCAGTTCTTC. This codes for CASCENVLASSYEQFF. This chain joins TRBV6-1 and TRBJ2-1; D gene unclear. The CDR3 has 16 amino acids. Germline V gene sequence: CDR1 MNHNS, CDR2 SASEGT.

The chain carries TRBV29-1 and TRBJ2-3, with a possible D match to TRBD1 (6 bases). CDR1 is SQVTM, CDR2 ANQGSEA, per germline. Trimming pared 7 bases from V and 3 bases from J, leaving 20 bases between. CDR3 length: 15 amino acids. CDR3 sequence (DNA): TGCAGCGCCCGAGTGACACCCCAGGGGACAGATACGCAGTATTTT. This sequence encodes CSARVTPQGTDTQYF.

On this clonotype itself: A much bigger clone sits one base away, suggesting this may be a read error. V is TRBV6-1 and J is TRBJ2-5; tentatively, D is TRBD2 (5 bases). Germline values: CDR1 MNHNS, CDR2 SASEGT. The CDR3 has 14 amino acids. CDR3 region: CATRGIQLQETQHF. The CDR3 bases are TGTGCCACCAGAGGGATTCAGCTCCAAGAGACCCAGCACTTC.

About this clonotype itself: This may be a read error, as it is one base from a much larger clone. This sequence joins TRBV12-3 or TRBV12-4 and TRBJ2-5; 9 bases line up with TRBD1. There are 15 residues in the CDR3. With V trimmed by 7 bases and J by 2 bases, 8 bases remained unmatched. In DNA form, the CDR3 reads TGTGCCAGCACCGAGGGACAGGGACCGCAAGAGACCCAGTACTTC. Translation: CASTEGQGPQETQYF.

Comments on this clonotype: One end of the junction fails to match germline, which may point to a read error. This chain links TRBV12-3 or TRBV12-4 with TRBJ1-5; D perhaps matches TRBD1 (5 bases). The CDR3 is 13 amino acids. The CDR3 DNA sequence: TGTGCCATCAGTGCGAGGGGTGGGGGGCCCCAGCATTTT. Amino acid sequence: CAISARGGGPQHF.